This paragraph reports one T cell receptor beta chain. This CDR3 contains 14 residues. V lost 6 bases to trimming and J lost 3 bases, with 14 bases between them. Germline CDR1 MNHEY, CDR2 SVGEGT. TCR beta CDR3 regions were amplified from RNA transcripts. The HTBI primer set served for first-round RT-PCR of the TCR CDR3. TCRdb redid the calling of the multiplex PCR reads with MiXCR, one entry per CDR3 protein. The table includes 450,000 to 550,000 distinct CDR3 sequences, roughly 25% detected once. This specimen belongs to a study of T cells in Graves' hyperthyroidism and ophthalmopathy. The TCR sequence derives from a woman aged 25 to 39 with Graves' ophthalmopathy. Sequencing used blood. The V and J genes are TRBV6-2 or TRBV6-3 and TRBJ1-1, with D maybe TRBD1 (5 bases). CDR3 amino acids: CASSLHQGYTEAFF. In DNA, the CDR3 is TGTGCCAGCAGCCTTCATCAGGGCTACACTGAAGCTTTCTTT.